This TCR beta chain appears in the sequencing data of a study of shared clonotypes between healthy human individuals. Broader study findings: Estimated richness values were generally larger in naive subsets than in memory subsets.

This CDR3 comprises 15 residues. The germline gives CDR1 SGDLS, CDR2 YYNGEE. Trimming took 0 bases from V and 6 from J, leaving 16 bases between them. Points on this clone: Its antigen is undetermined.

Clones were sequenced by immunoSEQ multiplex PCR, and TCRdb holds only the in-frame ones, with some missing. Of 100,000 to 120,000 clones listed, around two thirds are singletons. Source material: memory CD8+ T cells sorted from blood. Stated subset: CD45RO+ cells pooled with CCR7-negative TemRA cells. The TCR sequence derives from a woman aged 30 to 39 in good health. The gene calls are TRBV9 and TRBJ2-7; D perhaps matches TRBD1 (5 bases). The CDR3 nucleotides are TGTGCCAGCAGCGTAGCTAGTGGCAGCCAGGGCGAGCAGTACTTC. Translation gives CASSVASGSQGEQYF.